Following are 27 T cell receptor beta chains from one sample sequenced in a study of cytomegalovirus exposure and HLA in healthy donors (dated by TCRdb to the late 2010s). The library relied on the immunoSEQ multiplex PCR assay. Sourced from immuneACCESS, this table was stored by TCRdb with only in-frame sequences that have V and J called. A share of the clones is absent; for the studies checked, an unresolved V gene accounts for under half, and the remainder has no known explanation. The sample records approximately 39,000 clones, roughly 91% of which are singletons. The top ten clonotypes cover 2.5% to 4% of the sample. The sample was PBMCs. All receptors come from a man aged 18 to 35 in good health and CMV-seronegative.

The J gene is TRBJ1-4, the V gene TRBV7-8; D is unclear. The CDR3 is made up of 14 amino acids. V was cut by 1 base and J by 5 bases, with 8 bases left in between. Per the germline V gene, CDR1 is SGHVS and CDR2 is FQNEAQ. The CDR3 reads CASSLVGGNEKLFF. For the CDR3, the DNA is TGTGCCAGCAGCTTAGTGGGCGGGAATGAAAAACTGTTTTTT.

This sequence joins TRBV19 and TRBJ1-2; TRBD1 is a possible D gene (5 bases). Germline V gene sequence: CDR1 LNHDA, CDR2 SQIVND (reference sequence). The CDR3 runs to 13 residues. V lost 3 bases to trimming and J lost 4 bases, with 9 bases between them. DNA of the CDR3: TGTGCCAGTAGTATCGGGGGGAGCTATGGCTACACCTTC. Residues: CASSIGGSYGYTF.

The rearrangement uses TRBV5-4 and TRBJ2-7; weak D call: TRBD1 (6 bases). Between the trimmed V and J ends, which lost 0 bases and 2 bases, there was a span of 15 bases. The germline gives CDR1 SGHNT, CDR2 YYREEE (reference sequence). The CDR3 is made up of 16 amino acids. CDR3 loop: CASSLGARGSTYEQYF. In DNA, the CDR3 is TGTGCCAGCAGCTTGGGGGCCAGGGGTTCCACCTACGAGCAGTACTTC.

CDR3 in amino acids: CASSPIGRPTDTQYF. CDR3 coding DNA: TGCGCCAGCAGCCCCATCGGGAGGCCCACAGATACGCAGTATTTT. The chain carries TRBV5-1 and TRBJ2-3, with 7 bases identical to TRBD2. V lost 4 bases and J lost 2; bases outside the gene matches: 7. The V gene's germline CDR1 is SGHRS and CDR2 YFSETQ. The CDR3 is made up of 15 amino acids.

The chain carries TRBV6-5 and TRBJ2-7, with 7 bases that match TRBD1. The CDR3 loop spans 11 amino acids. Germline loops: CDR1 MNHEY, CDR2 SVGAGI. The V segment lost 10 bases and the J segment 2 bases; nucleotides outside the gene matches: 2. CDR3 in amino acids: CATTGAYEQYF. The CDR3 region has the DNA TGTGCCACTACAGGGGCCTACGAGCAGTACTTC.

The rearrangement joins TRBV27 to TRBJ2-7, with a possible D match to TRBD1 (7 bases). Between the trimmed V and J ends, which lost 0 bases and 5 bases, there was a span of 11 bases. CDR1 and CDR2 (germline): MNHEY, SMNVEV (reference sequence). The CDR3 runs to 14 residues. Here the CDR3 DNA reads TGTGCCAGCAGTTTATCGCGGGACAGCCACGAGCAGTACTTC. Residues: CASSLSRDSHEQYF.

V gene TRBV29-1 combines with J gene TRBJ2-3; 10 bases are shared with TRBD1. Germline V lookup: CDR1 SQVTM, CDR2 ANQGSEA. V was pared by 7 bases and J by 6 bases, with 4 bases of the junction left unmatched. CDR3 length: 12 amino acids. The CDR3 nucleotides are TGCAGCGGGGGGACAGGGGCGGATACGCAGTATTTT. Amino acids: CSGGTGADTQYF.

The CDR3 reads CAWSSTLIRNTEAFF. CDR3 coding DNA: TGTGCCTGGAGTTCAACCCTAATCCGGAACACTGAAGCTTTCTTT. The rearrangement uses TRBV30 and TRBJ1-1; unclear D gene. The V end was cut by 2 bases, the J end by 1 base, with 14 bases between. CDR3 size: 15 residues. CDR1 GTSNPN and CDR2 SVGIG come from the germline V gene (reference sequence).

This clone was observed a few times. This chain joins TRBV5-1 and TRBJ2-7; D is possibly TRBD1 (5 bases). Between the trimmed V and J ends, which lost 0 bases and 6 bases, there was a span of 7 bases. The CDR3 consists of 12 residues. Per the germline V gene, CDR1 is SGHRS and CDR2 is YFSETQ. In DNA form, the CDR3 reads TGCGCCAGCAGCTTGGAAGGGGCCGAGCAGTACTTC. It codes for CASSLEGAEQYF.

The count of this clone is one. The chain couples TRBV2 to TRBJ2-7; tentative D call: TRBD2 (6 bases). Deletions cut 9 bases from V and 0 bases from J, with 15 bases between. The CDR3 consists of 14 residues. CDR1 is SNHLY, CDR2 FYNNEI, per germline. CDR3: CARGGGGHSYEQYF. The CDR3 DNA reads TGTGCCAGGGGTGGGGGAGGACACTCCTACGAGCAGTACTTC.

This rearrangement joins TRBV27 to TRBJ2-2; 11 bases are a match to TRBD2. CDR3 length equals 17 residues. V lost 0 bases and J lost 5; bases outside the gene matches: 5. Germline V gene lookup returns CDR1 MNHEY and CDR2 SMNVEV (reference sequence). CDR3 amino acids: CASSLSGLAGGTGELFF. The CDR3 region has the DNA TGTGCCAGCAGTTTATCGGGTCTAGCGGGAGGAACCGGGGAGCTGTTTTTT.

V usage is TRBV9 and J usage is TRBJ1-4; D possibly corresponds to TRBD1 (6 bases). This CDR3 is built from 15 residues. The germline CDR1 and CDR2 sequences are SGDLS and YYNGEE. V was trimmed by 0 bases and J by 8 bases, leaving 14 bases between them. In DNA, the CDR3 is TGTGCCAGCAGCGTAGAAACAGGGTCGGTCGAAAAACTGTTTTTT. Protein sequence: CASSVETGSVEKLFF.

The rearrangement links TRBV2 to TRBJ2-3, with TRBD2 matching over 16 bases. The V gene's germline CDR1 is SNHLY and CDR2 FYNNEI. This CDR3 has 16 residues. The J segment lost 5 bases and the V segment lost 5 bases, leaving 4 bases of the junction unmatched. CDR3 DNA: TGTGCCAGCAGTAAGGGACTAGCGGGAGGGTTAGATACGCAGTATTTT. Its protein is CASSKGLAGGLDTQYF.

This rearrangement joins TRBV2 to TRBJ2-3; the D gene is possibly TRBD2 (6 bases). The V gene lost 5 bases and the J gene lost 2 bases, with 11 bases spanning the gap. Germline V CDR1 and CDR2: SNHLY, FYNNEI. This CDR3 is 14 amino acids long. CDR3 DNA: TGTGCCAGCAGTTCGGGACTGCTCACAGATACGCAGTATTTT. Encoded protein: CASSSGLLTDTQYF.

The chain combines TRBV19 with TRBJ1-3, with TRBD1 identical over 7 bases. This CDR3 contains 15 residues. Germline V CDR1 and CDR2: LNHDA, SQIVND (reference sequence). V shed 3 bases and J 1 base; nucleotides not matched to a gene: 3. This CDR3 reads CASSIFRGSGNTIYF. The CDR3 region has the DNA TGTGCCAGTAGTATCTTCAGGGGGTCTGGAAACACCATATATTTT.

This chain connects TRBV29-1 to TRBJ1-1; 8 bases agree with TRBD1. The CDR3 runs 13 residues. Per the germline V gene, CDR1 is SQVTM and CDR2 is ANQGSEA. V shed 5 bases and J 7 bases; nucleotides not matched to a gene: 9. The CDR3 sequence: CSVLPPGQDEAFF. In DNA, the CDR3 is TGCAGCGTTTTGCCACCGGGACAGGATGAAGCTTTCTTT.

The V call is TRBV7-8, the J call TRBJ1-5, with 8 bases lining up with TRBD1. Trimming took 2 bases from V and 10 from J; bases not matched to a gene: 7. CDR3 length: 14 residues. Germline CDR1 is SGHVS and CDR2 is FQNEAQ. The CDR3 is CASSLPAGGGPQHF. CDR3 bases: TGTGCCAGCAGCTTACCCGCAGGGGGCGGTCCCCAGCATTTT.

The chain has TRBV6-1 and TRBJ2-2, with D possibly matching TRBD2 (5 bases). This CDR3 has 15 residues. The V gene's germline CDR1 is MNHNS and CDR2 SASEGT. Trimming took 2 bases from V and 6 from J, leaving 13 bases between them. The CDR3 loop is CASSEIGGGAGELFF. The CDR3 DNA sequence: TGTGCCAGCAGTGAAATAGGAGGTGGGGCCGGGGAGCTGTTTTTT.

The chain links TRBV18 to TRBJ1-6; TRBD1 might be the D (6 bases). From germline, CDR1 is KGHSH and CDR2 LQKENI. Trimming shortened V by 3 bases and J by 10 bases, and 22 bases separated the two germline ends. The length of the CDR3 is 17 residues. DNA for the CDR3: TGTGCCAGCTCACCGAATGGGGGCTCCCCGCAAGGCTCACCCCTCCACTTT. Protein product: CASSPNGGSPQGSPLHF.

This chain joins TRBV19 and TRBJ2-3; a weak D match, TRBD2 (5 bases). Germline V gene lookup returns CDR1 LNHDA and CDR2 SQIVND (reference sequence). There are 15 residues in the CDR3. V dropped 5 bases and J dropped 5 bases, with 17 bases sitting between them. CDR3 sequence reads: CASSWSRGLVDTQYF. Written as DNA, the CDR3 is TGTGCCAGTAGTTGGTCCAGAGGGCTGGTAGATACGCAGTATTTT. Full variable domain (remainder filled in from reference TRBV19 and TRBJ2-3): DGGITQSPKYLFRKEGQNVTLSCEQNLNHDAMYWYRQDPGQGLRLIYYSQIVNDFQKGDIAEGYSVSREKKESFPLTVTSAQKNPTAFYLCASSWSRGLVDTQYFGPGTRLTVL.

This rearrangement joins TRBV27 to TRBJ2-3, with D perhaps TRBD1 (6 bases). Trimming stripped 5 bases from V and 4 bases from J, with 16 bases between. The CDR3 contains 15 residues. From germline, CDR1 is MNHEY and CDR2 SMNVEV (reference sequence). As DNA, the CDR3 is TGTGCCAGCAGTACCTACCCGGGACAATCAGATACGCAGTATTTT. Amino acid sequence: CASSTYPGQSDTQYF.

The rearrangement joins TRBV11-2 to TRBJ2-3, with 9 bases that match TRBD2. The CDR3 runs 17 residues. Germline CDR1 and CDR2: SGHAT and FQNNGV. Losses at the gene ends were 4 bases for V and 4 bases for J; bases not matched to a gene: 12. The CDR3 DNA sequence: TGTGCCAGCAGCTCCCTAAATAGCGGGGGCGACGCAGATACGCAGTATTTT. Translation: CASSSLNSGGDADTQYF.

The CDR3 region is CASSLNQGSGNTIYF. In DNA, the CDR3 is TGCGCCAGCAGCTTGAACCAGGGGTCTGGAAACACCATATATTTT. The V gene is TRBV5-1, the J gene TRBJ1-3; D might be TRBD1 (6 bases). CDR1 is SGHRS, CDR2 YFSETQ, per germline. V lost 1 base to trimming and J lost 1 base, with 9 bases between them. This CDR3 contains 15 residues.

This sequence joins TRBV5-1 and TRBJ1-2; D is possibly TRBD1 (5 bases). Germline assignment: CDR1 SGHRS and CDR2 YFSETQ. V lost 3 bases to trimming and J lost 3 bases, with 12 bases between them. The CDR3 spans 14 residues. The CDR3 nucleotides read TGCGCCAGCAGCTCAAAGACAGATTACTATGGCTACACCTTC. It translates to CASSSKTDYYGYTF.

The chain has TRBV25-1 and TRBJ2-7; D perhaps matches TRBD1 (5 bases). The CDR3 has 12 residues. Between the trimmed V and J ends, which lost 8 bases and 6 bases, there was a span of 14 bases. CDR1 and CDR2 (germline): MGHDK, SYGVNS. This chain's CDR3 is CASSPGHGEQYF. As DNA, the CDR3 is TGTGCCAGCTCCCCAGGGCACGGCGAGCAGTACTTC.

This clone was recorded once. The chain recombines TRBV14 with TRBJ2-2; possible D gene TRBD1, 6 bases. The V end was cut by 1 base, the J end by 6 bases, with 18 bases between. Germline V CDR1 and CDR2: SGHDN, FVKESK. The CDR3 runs to 17 residues. The CDR3 is CASSQGPPGVVAGELFF. CDR3 in DNA: TGTGCCAGCAGCCAAGGGCCTCCAGGGGTCGTCGCCGGGGAGCTGTTTTTT.

This clone was counted only a few times. The CDR3 DNA follows: TGTGCCAGCAGCCCCCCGGACAGGACAGATACGCAGTATTTT. It yields the protein CASSPPDRTDTQYF. The rearrangement uses TRBV13 and TRBJ2-3, with TRBD1 identical over 7 bases. V lost 5 bases and J lost 3; bases outside the gene matches: 5. The CDR3 runs 14 residues. Germline V gene lookup returns CDR1 PRHDT and CDR2 FYEKMQ (reference sequence).